These T cell receptor beta chains were read from a single sample in a study of T cells in Graves' hyperthyroidism and ophthalmopathy. TCRdb redid the calling of the multiplex PCR reads with MiXCR, one entry per CDR3 protein. The sample contains 450,000 to 650,000 distinct CDR3 sequences, 15% to 20% of which appear only once. Source material: blood. The receptors here all came from a woman aged 18-30 years with Graves' ophthalmopathy. CDR3s include the opening cysteine and the closing phenylalanine or tryptophan.

CDR3 length	V gene	J gene	CDR3 protein
14	TRBV20-1	TRBJ2-1	CSATDRSSYNEQFF
16	TRBV7-9	TRBJ2-3	CASSLSLAGGTDTQYF
13	TRBV29-1	TRBJ1-3	CSVGGPAGNTIYF
15	TRBV7-3	TRBJ2-2	CASSPAGEALGELFF
17	TRBV5-1	TRBJ2-5	CASSLAGSGVYQETQYF
14	TRBV3-1	TRBJ1-3	CASSQGVGPNTIYF
12	TRBV6-2/TRBV6-3	TRBJ2-7	CASHNLAYEQYF
15	TRBV4-1	TRBJ1-5	CASSPRQGANQPQHF
15	TRBV19	TRBJ2-2	CASSPKRELTGELFF
15	TRBV30	TRBJ1-2	CAWSPLRQGHYGYTF
18	TRBV4-3	TRBJ2-3	CASSQDTILAGYTDTQYF
15	TRBV2	TRBJ2-3	CANSAPGGPRDTQYF
16	TRBV6-1	TRBJ2-1	CASSETGGGSYNEQFF
17	TRBV11-2	TRBJ2-5	CASSIQGTGSFQETQYF
15	TRBV10-3	TRBJ2-3	CAITAGTSPTDTQYF
17	TRBV2	TRBJ1-4	CASSGRQGGATNEKLFF
14	TRBV28	TRBJ2-7	CASTPDSPSYEQYF
14	TRBV6-1	TRBJ1-1	CASSKSSGETEAFF
16	TRBV11-2	TRBJ1-2	CASSLGPGGESYGYTF
13	TRBV30	TRBJ2-3	CAWSIIGTDTQYF
20	TRBV10-2	TRBJ2-1	CASSESPGHKLSPSYNEQFF
13	TRBV12-3/TRBV12-4	TRBJ2-3	CASSSAGEDTQYF
16	TRBV6-4	TRBJ1-2	CASSAPGQGKEYGYTF
14	TRBV20-1	TRBJ1-6	CSARAGTGDSPLHF
13	TRBV27	TRBJ1-1	CASSDREATEAFF
15	TRBV5-1	TRBJ2-5	CASTEGLAGEETQYF
18	TRBV7-2	TRBJ2-1	CASSLVRWTSGSINEQFF
14	TRBV30	TRBJ2-7	CAWSGGGGSYEQYF
16	TRBV19	TRBJ1-5	CASRAEHGVSNQPQHF
13	TRBV7-9	TRBJ1-1	CASSSGSYTEAFF
14	TRBV28	TRBJ2-7	CASSPPRTLKEQYF
14	TRBV7-2	TRBJ1-2	CASSHLVGPKGYTF
12	TRBV20-1	TRBJ1-1	CSALGVNTEAFF
15	TRBV20-1	TRBJ2-5	CSANRIAGIRETQYF
14	TRBV28	TRBJ2-1	CATLELAVYNEQFF
16	TRBV27	TRBJ2-1	CASSLVTGSPYNEQFF
13	TRBV27	TRBJ2-5	CASSLYSQETQYF
15	TRBV20-1	TRBJ2-5	CSAWGLAGDQETQYF
16	TRBV7-8	TRBJ1-5	CASSLERFAAEQPQHF
14	TRBV28	TRBJ1-6	CASSLDHGRSPLHF
15	TRBV6-1	TRBJ2-5	CASSEFSGRYETQYF
12	TRBV2	TRBJ2-7	CASSEGLAEQYF
16	TRBV6-1	TRBJ1-5	CASSESAQGGNQPQHF
11	TRBV5-4	TRBJ1-1	CATRSLTEAFF
16	TRBV20-1	TRBJ1-1	CSALRAVGSGQAEAFF
18	TRBV11-2	TRBJ1-4	CASSFSPQGHPANEKLFF